The rows below give T cell receptor beta chains drawn from one sample of a study of spatial heterogeneity in lung cancer. TCRdb reanalysed the 5' RACE reads using MiXCR and keeps one entry per CDR3 protein. The table has more than 40,000 distinct CDR3 sequences, under 25% seen once; the top ten hold less than 9.5%. The starting material was PBMCs, obtained at follow-up. The receptors derive from a female donor with early-stage non-small cell lung cancer. Each CDR3 is given with its conserved first and last residue. The D gene is left open where the match is weak. Expanded clones get a size class; other rows say once, few or many, or leave the size out.

v_call: TRBV5-6; d_call: -; clone_size: -; j_call: TRBJ2-1; cdr3_nt: TGTGCCAGCAGCTTCTTAGGGGCGGCTGAGCAGTTCTTC; cdr3_aa: CASSFLGAAEQFF
v_call: TRBV9; d_call: -; clone_size: -; j_call: TRBJ2-5; cdr3_nt: TGTGCCAGCAGCGTAGGTTGGCACCCTCAAGAGACCCAGTACTTC; cdr3_aa: CASSVGWHPQETQYF
v_call: TRBV7-3; d_call: TRBD2; clone_size: -; j_call: TRBJ2-1; cdr3_nt: TGTGCCAGCAGCCCCCCGGGACTAGGCCGGGGCAATGAGCAGTTCTTC; cdr3_aa: CASSPPGLGRGNEQFF
v_call: TRBV6-2/TRBV6-3; d_call: -; clone_size: many; j_call: TRBJ2-1; cdr3_nt: TGTGCCAGTTGGGACAACTACAATGAGCAGTTCTTC; cdr3_aa: CASWDNYNEQFF
v_call: TRBV29-1; d_call: TRBD1; clone_size: many; j_call: TRBJ1-5; cdr3_nt: TGCAGCGTTGAAGAGGGGACAGATGGAGGGCCCCAGCATTTT; cdr3_aa: CSVEEGTDGGPQHF
v_call: TRBV5-5; d_call: -; clone_size: -; j_call: TRBJ1-5; cdr3_nt: TGTGCCAGCAGCTTGGCAAGGGGAAATCAGCCCCAGCATTTT; cdr3_aa: CASSLARGNQPQHF
v_call: TRBV5-4; d_call: -; clone_size: many; j_call: TRBJ2-1; cdr3_nt: TGTGCCAGCAGCAGCGACAGTAGCTCCTACAATGAGCAGTTCTTC; cdr3_aa: CASSSDSSSYNEQFF
v_call: TRBV11-2; d_call: -; clone_size: few; j_call: TRBJ2-3; cdr3_nt: TGTGCCAGCAGCTTCCGGGGGCACATAATGGGGGATACGCAGTATTTT; cdr3_aa: CASSFRGHIMGDTQYF
v_call: TRBV6-5; d_call: -; clone_size: -; j_call: TRBJ1-1; cdr3_nt: TGTGCCAGCAACATTAAACGTGGGAACACTGAAGCTTTCTTT; cdr3_aa: CASNIKRGNTEAFF
v_call: TRBV7-2; d_call: TRBD2; clone_size: -; j_call: TRBJ2-1; cdr3_nt: TGTGCCAGCAGATATCGCGGGGGGCGGACCTACAATGAGCAGTTCTTC; cdr3_aa: CASRYRGGRTYNEQFF
v_call: TRBV20-1; d_call: -; clone_size: few; j_call: TRBJ1-2; cdr3_nt: TGCAGTGTTAGAGGGCAAGGCGGCTATGGCTACACCTTC; cdr3_aa: CSVRGQGGYGYTF
v_call: TRBV6-4; d_call: -; clone_size: few; j_call: TRBJ2-5; cdr3_nt: TGTGCCAGCTCGCAGGAATACGGGGGTGATACCCAGTACTTC; cdr3_aa: CASSQEYGGDTQYF
v_call: TRBV7-2; d_call: -; clone_size: medium-sized; j_call: TRBJ2-3; cdr3_nt: TGTGCCAGCAGCTTAAGTGTAGCCCTCCCAGATACGCAGTATTTT; cdr3_aa: CASSLSVALPDTQYF
v_call: TRBV6-8; d_call: TRBD1; clone_size: -; j_call: TRBJ1-5; cdr3_nt: TGTGCCAGCAGACAGGGGGTTAATTATAGCAATCAGCCCCAGCATTTT; cdr3_aa: CASRQGVNYSNQPQHF
v_call: TRBV11-2; d_call: -; clone_size: many; j_call: TRBJ2-3; cdr3_nt: TGTGCCAGCAGCTTAGTAGATACGCAGTATTTT; cdr3_aa: CASSLVDTQYF
v_call: TRBV7-9; d_call: -; clone_size: few; j_call: TRBJ2-3; cdr3_nt: TGTGCCAGGGATTCAGGGGTAGGCACAGATACGCAGTATTTT; cdr3_aa: CARDSGVGTDTQYF
v_call: TRBV4-2; d_call: TRBD2; clone_size: many; j_call: TRBJ2-3; cdr3_nt: TGTGCCAGCAGCCCCTTCCGGGGGGGTAGCACAGATACGCAGTATTTT; cdr3_aa: CASSPFRGGSTDTQYF
v_call: TRBV20-1; d_call: TRBD2; clone_size: -; j_call: TRBJ2-5; cdr3_nt: TGCAGTGCTAGGCTAGCGGGGCTACCCCAAGAGACCCAGTACTTC; cdr3_aa: CSARLAGLPQETQYF
v_call: TRBV19; d_call: -; clone_size: -; j_call: TRBJ1-1; cdr3_nt: TGTGCCAGTAGTATACGGGAGGGGGGCGCTGAAGCTTTCTTT; cdr3_aa: CASSIREGGAEAFF
v_call: TRBV7-9; d_call: -; clone_size: -; j_call: TRBJ1-1; cdr3_nt: TGTGCCAGCAGAGGTGAGCTATCGAACACTGAAGCTTTCTTT; cdr3_aa: CASRGELSNTEAFF
v_call: TRBV7-9; d_call: -; clone_size: -; j_call: TRBJ2-1; cdr3_nt: TGTGCCAGCACCCCGTCCGGGGCTTACAATGAGCAGTTCTTC; cdr3_aa: CASTPSGAYNEQFF
v_call: TRBV4-1; d_call: -; clone_size: -; j_call: TRBJ2-3; cdr3_nt: TGCGCCAGCAGCCAACTGGAGATAGTGACAACAGATACGCAGTATTTT; cdr3_aa: CASSQLEIVTTDTQYF
v_call: TRBV5-5; d_call: -; clone_size: -; j_call: TRBJ2-5; cdr3_nt: TGTGCCAGCAGCTTGGCCGCGGGTCAAGAGACCCAGTACTTC; cdr3_aa: CASSLAAGQETQYF
v_call: TRBV5-4; d_call: -; clone_size: few; j_call: TRBJ2-1; cdr3_nt: TGTGCCAGCAGCCCCTACAAGGGGGGATACGCTGAGCAGTTCTTC; cdr3_aa: CASSPYKGGYAEQFF
v_call: TRBV2; d_call: TRBD2; clone_size: few; j_call: TRBJ2-3; cdr3_nt: TGTGCCAGCAGTCTGACTAGCGGGAGGGCTGATACGCAGTATTTT; cdr3_aa: CASSLTSGRADTQYF
v_call: TRBV20-1; d_call: -; clone_size: many; j_call: TRBJ2-5; cdr3_nt: TGCAGTGCTAGAGACTACCCAGAGACCCAGTACTTC; cdr3_aa: CSARDYPETQYF
v_call: TRBV19; d_call: -; clone_size: many; j_call: TRBJ1-5; cdr3_nt: TGTGCCAGTAGTGTCCTCGTGGATAGCAATCAGCCCCAGCATTTT; cdr3_aa: CASSVLVDSNQPQHF
v_call: TRBV3-1; d_call: -; clone_size: few; j_call: TRBJ2-2; cdr3_nt: TGTGCCAGCAGCCAAGATCCCTCGAACACCGGGGAGCTGTTTTTT; cdr3_aa: CASSQDPSNTGELFF
v_call: TRBV27; d_call: -; clone_size: -; j_call: TRBJ2-1; cdr3_nt: TGTGCCAGCAGTTTGACCCTGCGACGAGAGCAGTTCTTC; cdr3_aa: CASSLTLRREQFF
v_call: TRBV6-5; d_call: TRBD2; clone_size: many; j_call: TRBJ2-1; cdr3_nt: TGTGCCAGCAGTTTCAGGACTAGGTATGAGCAGTTCTTC; cdr3_aa: CASSFRTRYEQFF
v_call: TRBV18; d_call: -; clone_size: few; j_call: TRBJ1-6; cdr3_nt: TGTGCCAGCTCACCAGTTCAGGGGAGGACTTCACCCCTCCACTTT; cdr3_aa: CASSPVQGRTSPLHF
v_call: TRBV6-1; d_call: TRBD2; clone_size: few; j_call: TRBJ2-3; cdr3_nt: TGTGCCAGCAGTGCGTTTAGCGGGAGGGGTCGCACAGATACGCAGTATTTT; cdr3_aa: CASSAFSGRGRTDTQYF
v_call: TRBV7-3; d_call: -; clone_size: -; j_call: TRBJ2-3; cdr3_nt: TGTGCCAGCGGAGGGGGGCGGAACACAGATACGCAGTATTTT; cdr3_aa: CASGGGRNTDTQYF
v_call: TRBV7-2; d_call: TRBD2; clone_size: -; j_call: TRBJ2-7; cdr3_nt: TGTGCCAGCAGCTTAGCGGGGGACTACGGCGAGCAGTACTTC; cdr3_aa: CASSLAGDYGEQYF
v_call: TRBV11-1; d_call: TRBD1; clone_size: few; j_call: TRBJ2-3; cdr3_nt: TGTGCCAGCAGCGGGACAGGGGGCGAAGATACGCAGTATTTT; cdr3_aa: CASSGTGGEDTQYF
v_call: TRBV7-8; d_call: -; clone_size: -; j_call: TRBJ2-3; cdr3_nt: TGTGCCAGCAGCTTGGAGCAAGCAGATACGCAGTATTTT; cdr3_aa: CASSLEQADTQYF
v_call: TRBV7-3; d_call: -; clone_size: few; j_call: TRBJ2-3; cdr3_nt: TGTGCCAGCAGCCTACAACTAGCCTCCTATGGTACGCAGTATTTT; cdr3_aa: CASSLQLASYGTQYF
v_call: TRBV4-2; d_call: TRBD1; clone_size: few; j_call: TRBJ2-5; cdr3_nt: TGTGCCAGCAGCCAGGCCCCCGACAGGGACCAAGAGACCCAGTACTTC; cdr3_aa: CASSQAPDRDQETQYF
v_call: TRBV6-2/TRBV6-3; d_call: -; clone_size: -; j_call: TRBJ1-1; cdr3_nt: TGTGCCAGCAGTTACGAGGCCTCCCGCGAAGCTTTCTTT; cdr3_aa: CASSYEASREAFF
v_call: TRBV20-1; d_call: -; clone_size: many; j_call: TRBJ1-5; cdr3_nt: TGCAGTGCTAGTGGGGCAGGGTTGGGCAATCAGCCCCAGCATTTT; cdr3_aa: CSASGAGLGNQPQHF
v_call: TRBV29-1; d_call: -; clone_size: -; j_call: TRBJ1-1; cdr3_nt: TGCAGCGGAGTAGGGGGGAGAGCTGAAGCTTTCTTT; cdr3_aa: CSGVGGRAEAFF
v_call: TRBV28; d_call: -; clone_size: few; j_call: TRBJ2-2; cdr3_nt: TGTGCCACCATAAAGACTACCGGGGAGCTGTTTTTT; cdr3_aa: CATIKTTGELFF
v_call: TRBV9; d_call: -; clone_size: -; j_call: TRBJ2-1; cdr3_nt: TGTGCCAGCAGCGTAGGACTAGGATTAAACAATGAGCAGTTCTTC; cdr3_aa: CASSVGLGLNNEQFF
v_call: TRBV6-5; d_call: TRBD2; clone_size: -; j_call: TRBJ2-2; cdr3_nt: TGTGCCAGCAGACCGACTAGCGGGAGAGGCACCGGGGAGCTGTTTTTT; cdr3_aa: CASRPTSGRGTGELFF
v_call: TRBV10-2; d_call: -; clone_size: -; j_call: TRBJ1-2; cdr3_nt: TGCGCCAGCAAAATCAACTATGGCTACACCTTC; cdr3_aa: CASKINYGYTF
v_call: TRBV19; d_call: -; clone_size: -; j_call: TRBJ1-4; cdr3_nt: TGTGCCAGTAGTGCCCACACAGCACTCGATGAAAAACTGTTTTTT; cdr3_aa: CASSAHTALDEKLFF